This T cell receptor beta chain was sequenced during a study of blood T cell repertoires in COVID-19. Study details: COVID-19 samples collected from the United States, Italy and Spain covered acute and convalescent phases. PBMCs, B-cell-depleted T cells, or T cells were the source of the cDNA or gDNA that made up the material.

Recruited during active infection, patients (from Seattle) were subsequently followed longitudinally. Using immunoSEQ multiplex PCR, the repertoire was profiled, and TCRdb retains in-frame clones only, with some absent. The table has about 160,000 clones, about 85% seen once. The receptor was isolated from a woman aged 50 to 60 with COVID-19, enrolled during active disease. The sample was peripheral blood.

The CDR3 nucleotides read TGTGCCAGCAGCCCCACTAGCGGGGGTGGAGAGGCCTACAATGAGCAGTTCTTC. Translating it yields CASSPTSGGGEAYNEQFF. The V gene is TRBV3-1 (or the pseudogene TRBV3-2), the J gene TRBJ2-1; 11 bases match TRBD2. Trimming cost V 4 bases and J 2 bases; bases outside gene matches: 10. The CDR3 consists of 18 residues. Germline V gene sequence: CDR1 LGHDT, CDR2 YNNKEL (reference sequence).